A single sample is the source of the 16 T cell receptor beta chains below, sequenced in a study of blood T cell repertoires in COVID-19. Measured with immunoSEQ multiplex PCR; TCRdb has only the in-frame clones, and not every one. The data contain over 50,000 clones, about 87% of them singletons. Sequencing input: peripheral blood. The receptor source for this set is a man in his 60s with acute or convalescent COVID-19.

The chain combines TRBV19 with TRBJ1-2; 9 nucleotides match TRBD1. J gave up 4 bases and V 5 bases, and 8 bases lay outside the gene matches. Per the germline V gene, CDR1 is LNHDA and CDR2 is SQIVND (reference sequence). The CDR3 sequence is 15 residues long. CDR3 bases: TGTGCCAGTAGTGCCACCGGACAGGGGACCTATGGCTACACCTTC. This translates into CASSATGQGTYGYTF.

The chain couples TRBV24-1 to TRBJ1-5; tentatively, D is TRBD1 (5 bases). CDR3 length: 16 amino acids. Germline V gene lookup returns CDR1 KGHDR and CDR2 SFDVKD. The V end was cut by 5 bases, the J end by 2 bases, with 15 bases between. CDR3 DNA: TGTGCCACCAGTGCCGGGGGTCCGCCAGGCAATCAGCCCCAGCATTTT. As protein: CATSAGGPPGNQPQHF.

V and J are TRBV10-3 and TRBJ1-5; D call uncertain. V gave up 3 bases and J gave up 1 base, with 4 bases separating them. Germline CDR1 reads ENHRY; CDR2 reads SYGVKD. This CDR3 spans 13 amino acids. This CDR3 is CAISDRSNQPQHF. Here the CDR3 DNA reads TGTGCCATCAGTGACAGGAGCAATCAGCCCCAGCATTTT.

The chain joins TRBV29-1 to TRBJ1-2; TRBD1 agrees at 7 bases. Germline CDR1 reads SQVTM; CDR2 reads ANQGSEA. The length of the CDR3 is 14 residues. With 6 bases clipped from V and 4 bases from J, the junction kept 11 bases outside the gene matches. The CDR3 spells CSVKGGQDRYGYTF. In DNA form, the CDR3 reads TGCAGCGTAAAGGGAGGACAGGACCGCTATGGCTACACCTTC. Variable domain in full (rest from reference TRBV29-1 and TRBJ1-2): SAVISQKPSRDICQRGTSLTIQCQVDSQVTMMFWYRQQPGQSLTLIATANQGSEATYESGFVIDKFPISRPNLTFSTLTVSNMSPEDSSIYLCSVKGGQDRYGYTFGSGTRLTVV.

The chain is built from TRBV7-8 and TRBJ1-1; 7 bases match TRBD1. CDR3 length: 17 amino acids. The germline CDR1 and CDR2 sequences are SGHVS and FQNEAQ. The V gene end was trimmed by 4 bases and the J gene end by 4 bases; junction bases not matched to a gene: 15. The CDR3 DNA is TGTGCCAGCAGCTCCGCCCGGACAGGAGAATGGAGCACTGAAGCTTTCTTT. Translated: CASSSARTGEWSTEAFF.

In this sample, this clone turned up once. The gene calls are TRBV27 and TRBJ1-2; D possibly corresponds to TRBD1 (5 bases). V was pared by 3 bases and J by 8 bases, with 16 bases between. The length of the CDR3 is 14 residues. From germline, CDR1 is MNHEY and CDR2 SMNVEV (reference sequence). CDR3 in amino acids: CASSFLGDSGGYTF. CDR3 nucleotide sequence: TGTGCCAGCAGTTTTTTGGGGGACTCGGGCGGCTACACCTTC.

V gene TRBV19 combines with J gene TRBJ2-2; TRBD2 aligns across 9 bases. The CDR3 runs 18 residues. The germline CDR1 and CDR2 sequences are LNHDA and SQIVND (reference sequence). Losses at the gene ends were 6 bases for V and 0 bases for J; bases not matched to a gene: 11. Here the CDR3 reads CASSPGERGVANTGELFF. CDR3 sequence (DNA): TGTGCCAGTAGCCCGGGGGAGCGGGGGGTTGCGAACACCGGGGAGCTGTTTTTT.

As concerns this clone: Its ends do not fully match the called genes, so a read error is possible. This rearrangement joins TRBV19 to TRBJ1-1, with TRBD1 matching 7 bases. This CDR3 is built from 15 residues. Germline V gene data show CDR1 as LNHDA and CDR2 as SQIVND (reference sequence). CDR3 DNA: TGTGCCAGTAGTGTAGACAGGGCCGCCCCCAGAGGAGCTTTCTTT. Translated: CASSVDRAAPRGAFF.

The chain combines TRBV18 with TRBJ1-2, with a possible D match to TRBD1 (5 bases). The CDR3 has 16 residues. Trimming took off 3 bases at V and 7 bases at J, with 21 bases between the two ends. Germline V lookup: CDR1 KGHSH, CDR2 LQKENI. CDR3 residues: CASSPSSGISGGGYTF. The CDR3 DNA follows: TGTGCCAGCTCACCTTCGTCAGGGATCTCGGGGGGTGGCTACACCTTC.

The V and J genes are TRBV28 and TRBJ2-4, with 8 bases that match TRBD2. The ends lost 1 base at V and 9 bases at J; junction bases unmatched: 2. The germline gives CDR1 MDHEN, CDR2 SYDVKM. CDR3 size: 13 residues. CDR3 in amino acids: CASSLSGGAIQYF. The CDR3 bases are TGTGCCAGCAGTTTATCGGGGGGGGCCATTCAGTACTTC.

The V and J genes are TRBV18 and TRBJ1-4; 9 bases agree with TRBD1. The CDR3 spans 16 residues. With 6 bases clipped from V and 8 bases from J, the junction kept 13 bases outside the gene matches. Germline CDR1 and CDR2: KGHSH and LQKENI. The DNA for the CDR3 is TGTGCCAGCTCCCAGATTGTGGGACAGGGTACCGAAAAACTGTTTTTT. This translates into CASSQIVGQGTEKLFF.

The V call is TRBV6-5, the J call TRBJ2-3, with D tentatively TRBD2 (6 bases). Germline V gives CDR1 MNHEY, CDR2 SVGAGI. V lost 6 bases to trimming and J lost 6 bases, with 19 bases between them. The CDR3 loop spans 15 amino acids. The CDR3 spells CASRHRGASFDTQYF. The CDR3 bases are TGTGCCAGCAGGCACCGCGGGGCTTCGTTCGATACGCAGTATTTT.

The chain employs TRBV3-1 (or the pseudogene TRBV3-2) and TRBJ1-1; a possible D gene is TRBD1 (6 bases). The ends were cut back, 4 bases at V and 0 bases at J, with 12 bases in the middle. The CDR3 loop spans 15 amino acids. Germline CDR1 and CDR2: LGHDT and YNNKEL (reference sequence). In nucleotides, the CDR3 is TGTGCCAGCAGCCGACAGGATATCATGAACACTGAAGCTTTCTTT. Amino acids: CASSRQDIMNTEAFF.

The chain combines TRBV9 with TRBJ1-1, with 8 bases fitting TRBD1. With 2 bases clipped from V and 1 base from J, the junction kept 4 bases outside the gene matches. This CDR3 is 15 amino acids long. Per the germline V gene, CDR1 is SGDLS and CDR2 is YYNGEE. The CDR3 is CASSVQTGENTEAFF. The CDR3 bases are TGTGCCAGCAGCGTTCAGACAGGGGAGAACACTGAAGCTTTCTTT.

The CDR3 DNA reads TGTGCCAGCTCACCACGGGCGTTTCGGGATAACACTGAAGCTTTCTTT. Translation: CASSPRAFRDNTEAFF. The chain combines TRBV18 with TRBJ1-1; no firm D call. This CDR3 has 16 amino acids. The germline V and J ends were trimmed by 1 base and 2 bases, with 14 bases remaining between them. The germline V gene encodes CDR1 KGHSH and CDR2 LQKENI.

In this sample, this clone turned up once. The chain links TRBV19 to TRBJ1-2; 8 nucleotides match TRBD1. V dropped 5 bases and J dropped 4; count of bases not matched to a gene: 6. The germline V gene has CDR1 LNHDA and CDR2 SQIVND (reference sequence). This CDR3 contains 14 residues. CDR3 amino acids: CASSRGQGGYGYTF. The CDR3 region has the DNA TGTGCCAGTAGTCGAGGACAGGGTGGCTATGGCTACACCTTC.